These T cell receptor beta chains were read from a single sample in a study of PD-1 blockade in classical Hodgkin lymphoma. The data were produced by immunoSEQ multiplex PCR, yet TCRdb's version contains in-frame clones alone and is incomplete. The sample contains some 30,000 clones, approximately 85% of which appear only once. The source was CD4+ T cells from blood, collected before the fourth cycle of nivolumab. The source of these receptors is a human donor with classical Hodgkin lymphoma. The CDR3 runs from the conserved cysteine through the conserved F or W. The order of the fields is clone size, J gene, D gene, V gene, CDR3 protein, CDR3 DNA. The D gene is left open where the match is weak. Rows give clone size only sometimes, using once, few, many, or a class for an expanded clone.

once TRBJ1-5 . TRBV5-6 CASSPRGPNSNQPQHF TGTGCCAGCAGCCCCAGGGGTCCCAATAGCAATCAGCCCCAGCATTTT
. TRBJ2-7 . TRBV5-6 CASQPFSSYEQYF TGTGCCAGCCAACCATTTAGCTCCTACGAGCAGTACTTC
. TRBJ2-7 . TRBV10-3 CAISVSPLGAEQYF TGTGCCATCAGTGTCTCGCCGCTAGGGGCCGAGCAGTACTTC
. TRBJ2-2 . TRBV27 CASSFRGPNTGELFF TGTGCCAGCAGTTTTAGGGGTCCGAACACCGGGGAGCTGTTTTTT
. TRBJ2-2 TRBD2 TRBV19 CATGGGRLVTGELFF TGTGCCACCGGAGGCGGGAGGTTGGTCACCGGGGAGCTGTTTTTT
. TRBJ2-7 . TRBV7-2 CASSFPSYEQYF TGTGCCAGCAGCTTTCCCAGCTACGAGCAGTACTTC
. TRBJ1-1 TRBD1 TRBV2 CASSEFMAGGRNTEAFF TGTGCCAGCAGTGAGTTTATGGCAGGGGGCCGGAACACTGAAGCTTTCTTT
. TRBJ1-5 TRBD1 TRBV19 CASTDRAPRQPQHF TGTGCCAGTACCGACAGGGCCCCCCGTCAGCCCCAGCATTTT
. TRBJ2-5 TRBD2 TRBV10-2 CASSVLAGGRETQYF TGCGCCAGCAGTGTCCTAGCGGGGGGTAGGGAGACCCAGTACTTC
. TRBJ2-7 TRBD2 TRBV28 CASSRTSLKWEQYF TGTGCCAGCAGTAGGACTAGTTTAAAATGGGAGCAGTACTTC
. TRBJ1-2 . TRBV7-6 CASSLASGFERGYTF TGTGCCAGCAGCTTAGCGTCGGGATTCGAGAGGGGCTACACCTTC
. TRBJ2-3 TRBD2 TRBV19 CAMGGLAGATDTQYF TGTGCCATGGGGGGACTAGCGGGAGCGACAGATACGCAGTATTTT
. TRBJ1-5 . TRBV11-2 CASSTTGKSNQPQHF TGTGCCAGCAGCACTACAGGGAAGAGCAATCAGCCCCAGCATTTT
. TRBJ1-5 . TRBV7-2 CASSLSRGQPQHF TGTGCCAGCAGCTTATCAAGGGGGCAGCCCCAGCATTTT
once TRBJ1-2 TRBD1 TRBV28 CASSSPRTGANYGYTF TGTGCCAGCAGTTCGCCCCGGACAGGGGCAAACTATGGCTACACCTTC
. TRBJ1-1 . TRBV6-1 CASSEEANTEAFF TGTGCCAGCAGTGAAGAAGCGAACACTGAAGCTTTCTTT
few TRBJ2-1 TRBD2 TRBV6-6 CASSTSPGLADNEQFF TGTGCCAGCAGTACCTCTCCGGGACTAGCGGACAATGAGCAGTTCTTC
. TRBJ1-5 TRBD1 TRBV28 CASSWTGHSNQPQHF TGTGCCAGCAGTTGGACAGGGCATAGCAATCAGCCCCAGCATTTT
. TRBJ1-5 . TRBV19 CASSIPGADNQPQHF TGTGCCAGTAGTATACCGGGAGCCGACAATCAGCCCCAGCATTTT
. TRBJ1-6 TRBD1 TRBV28 CASSLTGGQFSQSLHF TGTGCCAGCAGCCTAACAGGGGGCCAATTTTCTCAGTCCCTCCACTTT
. TRBJ2-5 TRBD2 TRBV25-1 CATLGGDQETQYF TGTGCCACCCTGGGGGGGGACCAAGAGACCCAGTACTTC
. TRBJ2-4 . TRBV19 CASIPDGAKNIQYF TGTGCCAGTATTCCGGACGGCGCCAAAAACATTCAGTACTTC
. TRBJ1-2 . TRBV7-6 CASSSRDLRGYTF TGTGCCAGCAGCTCAAGGGACCTCAGGGGCTACACCTTC
once TRBJ2-1 . TRBV28 CASSRRPVNEQFF TGTGCCAGCAGTCGCCGTCCGGTGAATGAGCAGTTCTTC
. TRBJ1-2 . TRBV5-1 CASSLGFGYGYTF TGCGCCAGCAGCTTGGGTTTTGGCTATGGCTACACCTTC
. TRBJ2-3 . TRBV4-1 CASSLHGQPTDTQYF TGCGCCAGCAGCCTCCACGGACAGCCCACAGATACGCAGTATTTT
. TRBJ1-5 . TRBV2 CASSLAANQPQHF TGTGCCAGCAGTTTGGCTGCTAATCAGCCCCAGCATTTT
. TRBJ2-1 TRBD1 TRBV25-1 CASNPGQGWNEQFF TGTGCCAGCAATCCCGGACAGGGCTGGAATGAGCAGTTCTTC
. TRBJ1-1 . TRBV29-1 CSVGGLRGYNTEAFF TGCAGCGTTGGGGGGCTTAGGGGGTACAACACTGAAGCTTTCTTT
. TRBJ1-1 . TRBV6-5 CASSSPTFQGEAFF TGTGCCAGCAGTTCCCCCACTTTCCAAGGTGAAGCTTTCTTT
. TRBJ2-2 TRBD2 TRBV7-8 CASSLIASGRAGGELFF TGTGCCAGCAGCTTAATTGCTAGCGGGAGGGCCGGCGGGGAGCTGTTTTTT
. TRBJ1-1 . TRBV29-1 CSAAGQLNTEAFF TGCAGCGCAGCAGGACAGTTGAACACTGAAGCTTTCTTT
. TRBJ2-1 . TRBV6-1 CASRLSGPYNEQFF TGTGCCAGCCGGTTGAGCGGCCCCTACAATGAGCAGTTCTTC
. TRBJ1-5 . TRBV6-4 CASDSWTYSNQPQHF TGTGCCAGCGACTCTTGGACTTATAGCAATCAGCCCCAGCATTTT
. TRBJ2-2 TRBD1 TRBV18 CASSPITTGTVNTGELFF TGTGCCAGCTCACCAATAACGACGGGGACAGTGAACACCGGGGAGCTGTTTTTT
. TRBJ2-1 . TRBV5-1 CASGGSRHEQFF TGCGCCAGCGGTGGGTCGAGGCATGAGCAGTTCTTC
few TRBJ2-2 . TRBV9 CASGLNTGELFF TGTGCCAGCGGACTGAACACCGGGGAGCTGTTTTTT
. TRBJ1-1 . TRBV6-5 CASKRGSPAAEAFF TGTGCCAGCAAGCGGGGCAGCCCTGCCGCTGAAGCTTTCTTT
. TRBJ2-4 . TRBV5-4 CASSPGPPLDIQYF TGTGCCAGCAGCCCGGGACCCCCCTTGGACATTCAGTACTTC
few TRBJ1-3 . TRBV28 CATRSWGQSFRQDF TGTGCCACCAGGTCCTGGGGACAATCGTTTCGACAGGATTTT